This T cell receptor beta chain emerged from a study of blood T cell repertoires in COVID-19 (dated by TCRdb to the early 2020s). For the wider study: Samples from collaborators originated in the United States, Italy and Spain and spanned both the acute and convalescent phases of COVID-19. The prospective study material was composed of cDNA or gDNA derived from T cells, B-cell-depleted T cells, or PBMCs. Subjects who had been exposed to COVID-19, were actively infected with it, or had recovered from it provided the deeply sampled blood TCRbeta repertoires that made up the dataset. The repertoires were released in a freely available public database meant as a resource for research on the immune response to SARS-CoV-2. The samples were drawn from the first 160 participants of the ongoing ImmuneRACE study and from 1,254 subjects provided by 6 global collaborators. Nearly every sample came with metadata listing a de-identified subject ID, COVID-19 status, age in years and sex. HLA class I and class II types, where available, came from metadata supplied by the sample provider rather than from assay-based typing. Results the study describes overall, beyond this receptor: Clinical and demographic metadata were provided uncurated, with the amount varying by source and participant.

Trimming leaves V shorter by 3 bases and J shorter by 3 bases, with the junction holding 0 bases beyond the gene matches. CDR1 and CDR2 are read off the germline V gene as MRHNA and SNTAGT. Spanning cysteine to phenylalanine, the CDR3 consists of 14 amino acids. The kept DNA is CDR3 alone, 42 bases in frame from the first base. The immunoSEQ Assay, a bias-controlled multiplex PCR, was used to amplify TCRbeta CDR3 regions from genomic DNA. Per the source publication's procedure: The number of nucleated cells in each sample was estimated from the amplification of reference gene primers within the assay. To quantify the absolute abundance of each unique TCRbeta CDR3 rearrangement, sequence reads were collapsed and filtered. Productive Simpson clonality was computed per sample as the square root of Simpson's diversity index over productive rearrangements. TCRdb mirrors the immuneACCESS table, restricted to in-frame sequences. Some clones are absent from its copies; in checked studies, under half trace to an unresolved V gene, and the reason for the others is unknown. V and J calls and clone size are as listed in that table; D and trimming were resolved from the DNA. The sample table shows about 220,000 clones, and roughly 90% are seen once. In total, the top ten clones hold over 3% of the sample.

In the prospective study, participants were about 18 to 95 years old, resided in around 25 geographic areas of the United States, and were enrolled through a virtual design. In the prospective study, cohorts were assigned on the basis of participant-reported clinical history obtained from a screening survey and a study questionnaire. In the prospective study, mobile phlebotomists collected whole blood, serum and a nasopharyngeal or oropharyngeal swab from each participant. Over a 2-month period, participants in the prospective study had the option of providing additional blood draws and questionnaires. Blood samples from the prospective study were shipped frozen or at room temperature prior to DNA extraction. About this clone itself: Its antigen is still unknown. It has no much larger one-base neighbor in the sample; base qualities were not kept.

The clonotype originates from a middle-aged woman with acute COVID-19. The chain is assembled from TRBV6-4 and TRBJ2-2; 8 central bases correspond to TRBD1. Sequenced sample: PBMCs or T cells enriched from blood (not recorded which). The CDR3 is CASSEDRDTGELFF. The bases read TGTGCCAGCAGTGAGGACAGGGACACCGGGGAGCTGTTTTTT.